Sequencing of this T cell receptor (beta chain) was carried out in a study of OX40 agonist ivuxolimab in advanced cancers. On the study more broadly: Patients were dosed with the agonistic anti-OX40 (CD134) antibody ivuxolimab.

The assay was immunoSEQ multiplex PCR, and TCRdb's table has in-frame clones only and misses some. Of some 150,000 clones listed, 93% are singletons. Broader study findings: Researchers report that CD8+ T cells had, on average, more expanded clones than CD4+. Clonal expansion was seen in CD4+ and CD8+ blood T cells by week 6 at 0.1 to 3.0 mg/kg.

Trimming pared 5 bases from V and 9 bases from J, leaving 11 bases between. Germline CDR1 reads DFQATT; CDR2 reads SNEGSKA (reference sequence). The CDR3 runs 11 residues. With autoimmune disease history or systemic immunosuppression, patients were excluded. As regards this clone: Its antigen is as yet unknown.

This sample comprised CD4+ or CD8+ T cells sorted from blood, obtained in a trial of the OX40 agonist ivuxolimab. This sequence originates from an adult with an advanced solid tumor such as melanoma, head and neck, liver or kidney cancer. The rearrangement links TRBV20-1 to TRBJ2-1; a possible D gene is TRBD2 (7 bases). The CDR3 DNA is TGCAGTGCTGGGAGGGGGAGTGAGCAGTTCTTC. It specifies CSAGRGSEQFF.